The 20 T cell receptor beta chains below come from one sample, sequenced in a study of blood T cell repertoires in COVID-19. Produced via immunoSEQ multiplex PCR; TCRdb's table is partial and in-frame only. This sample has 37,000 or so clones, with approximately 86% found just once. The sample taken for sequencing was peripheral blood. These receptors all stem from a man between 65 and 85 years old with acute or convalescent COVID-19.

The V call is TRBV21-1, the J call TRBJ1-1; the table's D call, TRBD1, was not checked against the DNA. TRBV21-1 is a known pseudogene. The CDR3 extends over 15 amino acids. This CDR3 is CASSKARQGRPEAFF. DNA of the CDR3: TGTGCCAGCAGCAAAGCCCGACAGGGCAGGCCTGAAGCTTTCTTT.

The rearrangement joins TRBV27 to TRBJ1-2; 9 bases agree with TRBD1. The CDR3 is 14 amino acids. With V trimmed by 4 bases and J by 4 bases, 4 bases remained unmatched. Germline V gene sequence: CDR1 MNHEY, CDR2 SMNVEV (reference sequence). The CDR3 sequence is CASSSGQGSYGYTF. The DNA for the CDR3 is TGTGCCAGCAGTTCGGGACAGGGTTCCTATGGCTACACCTTC.

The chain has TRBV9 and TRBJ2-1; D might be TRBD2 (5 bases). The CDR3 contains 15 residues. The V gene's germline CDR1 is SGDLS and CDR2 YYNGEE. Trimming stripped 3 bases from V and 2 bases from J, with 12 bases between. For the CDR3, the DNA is TGTGCCAGCAGCGAGAGCGGATCCCCCTACAATGAGCAGTTCTTC. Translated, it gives CASSESGSPYNEQFF.

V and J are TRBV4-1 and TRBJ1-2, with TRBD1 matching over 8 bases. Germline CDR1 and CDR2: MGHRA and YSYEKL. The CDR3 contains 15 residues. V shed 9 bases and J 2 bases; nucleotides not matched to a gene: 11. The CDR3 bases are TGCGCCAGTCGGTCTGAGGACAGGGACAACTATGGCTACACCTTC. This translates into CASRSEDRDNYGYTF.

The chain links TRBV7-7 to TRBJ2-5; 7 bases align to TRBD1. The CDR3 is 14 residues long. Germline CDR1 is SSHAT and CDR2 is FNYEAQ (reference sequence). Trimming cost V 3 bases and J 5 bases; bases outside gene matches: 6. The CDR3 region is CASSFRQGRETQYF. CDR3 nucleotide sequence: TGTGCCAGCAGCTTTCGACAGGGACGGGAGACCCAGTACTTC.

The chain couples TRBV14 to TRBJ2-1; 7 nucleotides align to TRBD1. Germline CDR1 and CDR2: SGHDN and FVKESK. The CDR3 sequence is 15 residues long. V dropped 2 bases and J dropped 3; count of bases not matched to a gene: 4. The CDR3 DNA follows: TGTGCCAGCAGCCAACACAGGGGTAACTACAATGAGCAGTTCTTC. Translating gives CASSQHRGNYNEQFF.

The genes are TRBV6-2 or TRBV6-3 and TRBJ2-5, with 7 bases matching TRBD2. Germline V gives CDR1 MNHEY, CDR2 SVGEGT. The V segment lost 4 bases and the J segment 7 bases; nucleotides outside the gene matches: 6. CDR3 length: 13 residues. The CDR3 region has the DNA TGTGCCAGCAGTTTGGCTGGGGAGGGGACCCAGTACTTC. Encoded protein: CASSLAGEGTQYF.

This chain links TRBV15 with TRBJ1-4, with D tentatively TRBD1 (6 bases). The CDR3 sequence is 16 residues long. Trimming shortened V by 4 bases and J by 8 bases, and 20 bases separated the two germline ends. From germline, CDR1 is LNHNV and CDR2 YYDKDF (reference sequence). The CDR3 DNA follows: TGTGCCACCAGCACGGGGGGTGGGGGCGAAGGGGAAAAACTGTTTTTT. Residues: CATSTGGGGEGEKLFF. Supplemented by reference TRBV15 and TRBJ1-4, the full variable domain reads DAMVIQNPRYQVTQFGKPVTLSCSQTLNHNVMYWYQQKSSQAPKLLFHYYDKDFNNEADTPDNFQSRRPNTSFCFLDIRSPGLGDTAMYLCATSTGGGGEGEKLFFGSGTQLSVL.

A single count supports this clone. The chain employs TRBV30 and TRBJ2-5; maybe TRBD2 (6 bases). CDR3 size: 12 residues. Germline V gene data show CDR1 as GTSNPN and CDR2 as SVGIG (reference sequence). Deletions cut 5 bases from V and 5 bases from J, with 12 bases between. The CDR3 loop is CAWATSSETQYF. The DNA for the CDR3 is TGTGCCTGGGCGACTAGTTCCGAGACCCAGTACTTC.

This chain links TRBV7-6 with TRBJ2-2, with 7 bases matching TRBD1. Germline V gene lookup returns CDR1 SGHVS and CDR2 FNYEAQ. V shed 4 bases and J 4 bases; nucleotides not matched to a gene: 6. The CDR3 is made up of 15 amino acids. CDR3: CASSSDRAPTGELFF. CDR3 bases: TGTGCCAGCAGCTCCGACAGGGCCCCCACCGGGGAGCTGTTTTTT.

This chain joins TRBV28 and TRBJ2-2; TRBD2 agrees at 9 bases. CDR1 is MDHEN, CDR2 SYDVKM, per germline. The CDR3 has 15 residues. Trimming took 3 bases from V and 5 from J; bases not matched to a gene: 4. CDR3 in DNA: TGTGCCAGCAGTTTTTCTAGCGGGAATACCGGGGAGCTGTTTTTT. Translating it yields CASSFSSGNTGELFF.

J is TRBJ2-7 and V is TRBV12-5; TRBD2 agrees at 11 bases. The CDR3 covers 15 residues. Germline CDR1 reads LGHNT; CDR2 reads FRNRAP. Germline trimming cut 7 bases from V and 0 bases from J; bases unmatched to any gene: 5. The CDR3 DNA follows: TGTGCTAGTGCCCCTAGCGGGAGGCTCTCCTACGAGCAGTACTTC. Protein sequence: CASAPSGRLSYEQYF.

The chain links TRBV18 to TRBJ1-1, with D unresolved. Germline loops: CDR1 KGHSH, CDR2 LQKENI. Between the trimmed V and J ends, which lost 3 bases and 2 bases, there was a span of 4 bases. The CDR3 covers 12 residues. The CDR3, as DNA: TGTGCCAGCTCACCCGGTAACACTGAAGCTTTCTTT. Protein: CASSPGNTEAFF.

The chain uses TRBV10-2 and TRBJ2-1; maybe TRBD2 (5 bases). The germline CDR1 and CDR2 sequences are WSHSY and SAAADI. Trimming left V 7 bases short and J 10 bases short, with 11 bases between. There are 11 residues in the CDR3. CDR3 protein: CASTRTGEQFF. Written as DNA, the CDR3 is TGCGCCAGCACCAGGACGGGGGAGCAGTTCTTC.

The CDR3 is CASSRTGWTEAFF. DNA for the CDR3: TGTGCCAGCAGCCGGACAGGGTGGACTGAAGCTTTCTTT. The chain is built from TRBV7-8 and TRBJ1-1; TRBD1 matches at 8 bases. J was trimmed by 5 bases and V by 5 bases; bases with no gene match: 4. The germline V gene has CDR1 SGHVS and CDR2 FQNEAQ. The CDR3 has 13 amino acids.

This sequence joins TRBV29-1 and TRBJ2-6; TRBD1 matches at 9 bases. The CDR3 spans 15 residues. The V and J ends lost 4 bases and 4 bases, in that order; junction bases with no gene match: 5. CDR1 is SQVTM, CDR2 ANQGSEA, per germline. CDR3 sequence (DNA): TGCAGCGTTGCTAACAGGGGGCGAGGGGCCAACGTCCTGACTTTC. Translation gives CSVANRGRGANVLTF.

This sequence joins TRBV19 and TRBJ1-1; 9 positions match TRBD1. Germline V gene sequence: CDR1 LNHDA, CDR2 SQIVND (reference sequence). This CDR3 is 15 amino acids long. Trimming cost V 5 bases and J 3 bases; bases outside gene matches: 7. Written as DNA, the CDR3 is TGTGCCAGTAGTGTCACAGGGGGCCGGGACACTGAAGCTTTCTTT. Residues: CASSVTGGRDTEAFF. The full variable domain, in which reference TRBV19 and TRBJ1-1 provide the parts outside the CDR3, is DGGITQSPKYLFRKEGQNVTLSCEQNLNHDAMYWYRQDPGQGLRLIYYSQIVNDFQKGDIAEGYSVSREKKESFPLTVTSAQKNPTAFYLCASSVTGGRDTEAFFGQGTRLTVV.

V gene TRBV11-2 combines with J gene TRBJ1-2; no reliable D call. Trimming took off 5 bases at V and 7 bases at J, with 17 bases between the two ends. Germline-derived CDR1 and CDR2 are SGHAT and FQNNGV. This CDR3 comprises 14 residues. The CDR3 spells CASSPLTQAVGYTF. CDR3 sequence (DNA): TGTGCCAGCAGCCCTCTCACCCAAGCGGTTGGCTACACCTTC.

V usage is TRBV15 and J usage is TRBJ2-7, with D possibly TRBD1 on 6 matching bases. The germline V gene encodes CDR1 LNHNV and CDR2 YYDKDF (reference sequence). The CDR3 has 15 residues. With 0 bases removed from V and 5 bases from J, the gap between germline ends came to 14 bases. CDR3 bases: TGTGCCACCAGCAGAGATCAGGGGCCGTCCCACGAGCAGTACTTC. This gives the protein CATSRDQGPSHEQYF. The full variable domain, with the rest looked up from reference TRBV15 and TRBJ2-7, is DAMVIQNPRYQVTQFGKPVTLSCSQTLNHNVMYWYQQKSSQAPKLLFHYYDKDFNNEADTPDNFQSRRPNTSFCFLDIRSPGLGDTAMYLCATSRDQGPSHEQYFGPGTRLTVT.

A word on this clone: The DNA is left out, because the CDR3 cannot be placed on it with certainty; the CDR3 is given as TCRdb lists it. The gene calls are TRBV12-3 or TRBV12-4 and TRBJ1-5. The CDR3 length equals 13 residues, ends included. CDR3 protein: CASSSSGEQPQHF.